This T cell receptor beta chain appears in the sequencing data of a study of CD8+ T cells in alopecia areata. General study findings and limits: Sharing of TCRs across patients appeared less clear than in mice, possibly for HLA-related reasons. Scalp repertoires also include resident alphabeta T cells from normal skin.

PBMCs were stained for CD3, CD4 and CD8, and CD4+ and CD8+ T cells were sorted. Extracted from the samples, RNA was reverse transcribed into cDNA to serve as the sequencing template. Only in-frame clones appear in the TCRdb table, and some are missing; sequencing was by immunoSEQ multiplex PCR. Of roughly 100,000 clones detected, 55% appear once; the ten largest clones hold around 8.5%. Trimming took off 0 bases at V and 6 bases at J, with 15 bases between the two ends. The CDR3 is 15 amino acids. The germline V gene encodes CDR1 SGHRS and CDR2 YFSETQ. Regarding this clone: Its specificity is not known.

The source is a human donor in good health. Sequenced input: CD4+ T cells sorted from blood. The gene calls are TRBV5-1 and TRBJ1-2, with D possibly TRBD1 on 6 matching bases. The DNA for the CDR3 is TGCGCCAGCAGCTTGGCCGGAGGGACACGTGATGGCTACACCTTC. Amino acid sequence: CASSLAGGTRDGYTF.